The 11 T cell receptor beta chains presented below share a single source sample, sequenced in a study of regulatory T cells in long-lasting Graves disease. Time point indicated: newly diagnosed GD, antithyroid drugs for less than 3 months. Generation of the TCR library employed RNA extracted from PBMCs. Both iRepertoire HTBI primers and Arm-PCR of CDR3 regions were used to build the TCR beta libraries. TCRdb ran MiXCR on the multiplex PCR reads and lists one entry per CDR3 protein. The profile covers approximately 350,000 distinct CDR3 sequences, with about 16% appearing a single time and over 20% taken by the ten largest. The same data also went into a second study, on T cells in Graves' hyperthyroidism and ophthalmopathy.

The source material was peripheral blood mononuclear cells (PBMCs), sampled at new diagnosis, from a patient treated with antithyroid drugs. These receptors all come from a young woman with Graves disease.

This clonotype was seen a single time. This sequence joins TRBV9 and TRBJ2-1; D call uncertain. The CDR3 totals 13 residues. Germline assignment: CDR1 SGDLS and CDR2 YYNGEE. The V end lost 4 bases, the J end lost 6 bases, and 11 bases lay between the germline ends. CDR3 coding DNA: TGTGCCAGCAGCCTAAACATTGGCAATGAGCAGTTCTTC. Amino acid sequence: CASSLNIGNEQFF.

This clonotype was recorded at least ten times. V usage is TRBV7-8 and J usage is TRBJ2-1; weak D call: TRBD1 (6 bases). V lost 7 bases and J 6 bases, leaving 22 bases between the germline ends. This CDR3 has 16 amino acids. Germline V lookup: CDR1 SGHVS, CDR2 FQNEAQ. CDR3 sequence (DNA): TGTGCCAGCACTACCGCCGTCGGGACACCGGGCAATGAGCAGTTCTTC. Amino acid sequence: CASTTAVGTPGNEQFF. Full variable domain (remainder filled in from reference TRBV7-8 and TRBJ2-1): GAGVSQSPRYKVAKRGQDVALRCDPISGHVSLFWYQQALGQGPEFLTYFQNEAQLDKSGLPSDRFFAERPEGSVSTLKIQRTQQEDSAVYLCASTTAVGTPGNEQFFGPGTRLTVL.

For this clonotype: A single base separates this from a much larger clone, so it may be a read error. This chain connects TRBV15 to TRBJ2-3, with TRBD1 matching 7 bases. Trimming took 5 bases from V and 2 from J; bases not matched to a gene: 10. This CDR3 comprises 16 residues. CDR1 is LNHNV, CDR2 YYDKDF, per germline (reference sequence). CDR3 nucleotide sequence: TGTGCCACCAGCGAACAGGGGCGACACGCCACAGATACGCAGTATTTT. It is translated as CATSEQGRHATDTQYF.

This clonotype showed up many times. The rearrangement uses TRBV7-2 and TRBJ1-5, with 8 bases aligning to TRBD1. The CDR3 consists of 13 residues. Losses at the gene ends were 8 bases for V and 4 bases for J; bases not matched to a gene: 4. The V gene's germline CDR1 is SGHTA and CDR2 FQGNSA. CDR3: CASGQGANQPQHF. CDR3 in DNA: TGTGCCAGCGGACAGGGAGCGAATCAGCCCCAGCATTTT.

This clonotype was seen just once. This clone may be a read error of a much larger clone one base away. This chain links TRBV28 with TRBJ2-1, with D maybe TRBD2 (6 bases). The J call may be wrong; the DNA end is better matched by TRBJ2-5. Per the germline V gene, CDR1 is MDHEN and CDR2 is SYDVKM. The CDR3 loop spans 13 amino acids. CDR3 loop: CASRHGSQETQYF. For the CDR3, the DNA is TGTGCCAGCAGACACGGGAGTCAAGAGACCCAGTACTTC.

This clonotype occurred many times. The rearrangement uses TRBV5-1 and TRBJ1-3; tentatively, D is TRBD1 (6 bases). CDR3 length: 16 amino acids. Between the trimmed V and J ends, which lost 3 bases and 0 bases, there was a span of 13 bases. Germline V gene data show CDR1 as SGHRS and CDR2 as YFSETQ. This CDR3 is CASSSGALGSGNTIYF. The CDR3 region has the DNA TGCGCCAGCAGCTCGGGGGCCCTAGGCTCTGGAAACACCATATATTTT.

The chain combines TRBV24-1 with TRBJ2-1; 11 nucleotides match TRBD2. The CDR3 totals 15 residues. J was trimmed by 5 bases and V by 3 bases; bases with no gene match: 2. Germline-derived CDR1 and CDR2 are KGHDR and SFDVKD. CDR3 region: CATSDTLAGDNEQFF. DNA of the CDR3: TGTGCCACCAGTGATACACTAGCGGGGGACAATGAGCAGTTCTTC.

The sample holds many counts of this clonotype. The gene calls are TRBV11-2 and TRBJ1-2; TRBD1 matches 11 bases. V lost 5 bases and J lost 6; bases outside the gene matches: 8. This CDR3 comprises 15 residues. Germline lookup yields CDR1 SGHAT and CDR2 FQNNGV. The chain's CDR3 is CASSDPGQGGHGYTF. For the CDR3, the DNA is TGTGCCAGCAGCGATCCGGGACAGGGGGGACATGGCTACACCTTC.

This rearrangement joins TRBV9 to TRBJ2-1; D is possibly TRBD1 (6 bases). This CDR3 region has 14 residues. From germline, CDR1 is SGDLS and CDR2 YYNGEE. Trimming took off 0 bases at V and 4 bases at J, with 8 bases between the two ends. This CDR3 reads CASSVGQVYNEQFF. The CDR3, as DNA: TGTGCCAGCAGCGTAGGACAGGTATACAATGAGCAGTTCTTC.

The chain employs TRBV12-3 or TRBV12-4 and TRBJ1-3; D is undetermined. The CDR3 spans 14 residues. Trimming stripped 5 bases from V and 3 bases from J, with 11 bases between. CDR3 DNA: TGTGCCAGCAGTGGATCCGTACTTGGAAACACCATATATTTT. It specifies CASSGSVLGNTIYF.

The rearrangement joins TRBV9 to TRBJ2-5, with 7 bases fitting TRBD2. The CDR3 is 14 residues long. The junction had 4 bases not matched to a gene; V was cut back by 3 bases and J by 2 bases. The V gene's germline CDR1 is SGDLS and CDR2 YYNGEE. This CDR3 is CASSARGGQETQYF. CDR3 nucleotide sequence: TGTGCCAGCAGCGCCCGGGGAGGGCAAGAGACCCAGTACTTC.